This T cell receptor (beta chain) is from a study of shared clonotypes between healthy human individuals. Sequenced by immunoSEQ multiplex PCR; TCRdb stores in-frame clones only, minus some. Counted here are roughly 2 million clones, approximately 96% occurring once; the ten biggest clones make up around 0.13%. Germline assignment: CDR1 SNHLY and CDR2 FYNNEI. Trimming pared 2 bases from V and 7 bases from J, leaving 8 bases between. This CDR3 has 13 residues. The specimen was naive CD4+ T cells sorted from blood. As to subset: CD45RA+ positively selected. The source of this sequence is a man between 18 and 35 years old in good health. The gene calls are TRBV2 and TRBJ1-4; weak D call: TRBD1 (5 bases). CDR3 amino acids: CASSEQGGEKLFF. The CDR3 DNA is TGTGCCAGCAGTGAACAGGGAGGTGAAAAACTGTTTTTT.